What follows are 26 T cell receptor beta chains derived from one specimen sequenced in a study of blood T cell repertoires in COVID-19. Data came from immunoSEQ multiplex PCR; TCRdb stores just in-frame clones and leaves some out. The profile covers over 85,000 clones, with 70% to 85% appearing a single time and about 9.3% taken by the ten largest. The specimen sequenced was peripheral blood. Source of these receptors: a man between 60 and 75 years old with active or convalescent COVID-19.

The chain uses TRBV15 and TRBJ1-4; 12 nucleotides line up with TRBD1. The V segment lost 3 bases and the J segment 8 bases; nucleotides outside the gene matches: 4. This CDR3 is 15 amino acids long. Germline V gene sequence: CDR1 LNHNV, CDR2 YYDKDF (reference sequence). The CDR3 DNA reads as TGTGCCACCAGCAGGGGACAGGGGGCGCGGGAAAAACTGTTTTTT. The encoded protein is CATSRGQGAREKLFF. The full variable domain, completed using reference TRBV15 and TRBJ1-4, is DAMVIQNPRYQVTQFGKPVTLSCSQTLNHNVMYWYQQKSSQAPKLLFHYYDKDFNNEADTPDNFQSRRPNTSFCFLDIRSPGLGDTAMYLCATSRGQGAREKLFFGSGTQLSVL.

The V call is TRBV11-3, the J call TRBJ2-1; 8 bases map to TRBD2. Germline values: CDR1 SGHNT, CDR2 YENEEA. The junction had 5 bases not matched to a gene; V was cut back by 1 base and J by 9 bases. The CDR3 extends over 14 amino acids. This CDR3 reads CASSLAGGPSEQFF. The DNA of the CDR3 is TGTGCCAGCAGCTTAGCGGGAGGGCCCAGTGAGCAGTTCTTC.

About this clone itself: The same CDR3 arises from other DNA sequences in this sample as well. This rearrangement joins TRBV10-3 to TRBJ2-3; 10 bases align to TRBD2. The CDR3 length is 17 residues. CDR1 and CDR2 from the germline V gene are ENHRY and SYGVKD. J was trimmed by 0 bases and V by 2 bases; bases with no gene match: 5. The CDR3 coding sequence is TGTGCCATCAGTGAGACTAGCGGGACAACTAGCACAGATACGCAGTATTTT. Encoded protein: CAISETSGTTSTDTQYF.

The CDR3 sequence is CASSSNRGRDQPQHF. DNA of the CDR3: TGTGCCAGCAGCTCAAACAGGGGGCGCGATCAGCCCCAGCATTTT. The rearrangement joins TRBV28 to TRBJ1-5; TRBD1 matches at 9 bases. The J segment lost 5 bases and the V segment lost 6 bases, leaving 8 bases of the junction unmatched. CDR3 length equals 15 residues. CDR1 and CDR2 (germline): MDHEN, SYDVKM.

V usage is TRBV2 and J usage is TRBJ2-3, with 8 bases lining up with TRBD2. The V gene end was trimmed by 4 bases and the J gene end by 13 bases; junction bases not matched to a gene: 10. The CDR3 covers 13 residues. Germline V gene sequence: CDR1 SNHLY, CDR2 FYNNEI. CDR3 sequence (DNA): TGTGCCAGCAGTGGTTTTGACGGGAGGGTTGAGTATTTT. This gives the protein CASSGFDGRVEYF.

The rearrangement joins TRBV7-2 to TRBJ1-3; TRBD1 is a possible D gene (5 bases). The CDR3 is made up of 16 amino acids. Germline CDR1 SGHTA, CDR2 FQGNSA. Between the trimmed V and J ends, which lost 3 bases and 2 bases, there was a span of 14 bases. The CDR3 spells CASSFRPGSTGNTIYF. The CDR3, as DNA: TGTGCCAGCAGCTTTCGACCAGGGTCTACTGGAAACACCATATATTTT.

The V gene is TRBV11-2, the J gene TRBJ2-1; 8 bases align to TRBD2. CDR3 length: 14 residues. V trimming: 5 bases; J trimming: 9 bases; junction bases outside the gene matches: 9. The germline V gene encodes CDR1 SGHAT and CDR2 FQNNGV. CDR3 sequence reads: CASSKAGVVSEQFF. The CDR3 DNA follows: TGTGCCAGCAGCAAAGCGGGAGTGGTTAGTGAGCAGTTCTTC. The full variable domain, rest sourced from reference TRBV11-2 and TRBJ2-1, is EAGVAQSPRYKIIEKRQSVAFWCNPISGHATLYWYQQILGQGPKLLIQFQNNGVVDDSQLPKDRFSAERLKGVDSTLKIQPAKLEDSAVYLCASSKAGVVSEQFFGPGTRLTVL.

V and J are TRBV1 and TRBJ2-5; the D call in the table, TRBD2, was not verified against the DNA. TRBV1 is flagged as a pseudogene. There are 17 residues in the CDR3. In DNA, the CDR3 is TGCACCAGCAGCCAAGATCCCTTGGCGGCCTACCAAGAGACCCAGTACTTC. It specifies CTSSQDPLAAYQETQYF.

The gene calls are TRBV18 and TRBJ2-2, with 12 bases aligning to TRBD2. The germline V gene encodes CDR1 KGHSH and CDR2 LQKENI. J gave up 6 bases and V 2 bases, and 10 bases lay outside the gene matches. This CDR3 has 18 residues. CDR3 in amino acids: CASSPFAQLAGGAGELFF. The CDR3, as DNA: TGTGCCAGCTCACCATTTGCCCAACTAGCGGGAGGTGCCGGGGAGCTGTTTTTT.

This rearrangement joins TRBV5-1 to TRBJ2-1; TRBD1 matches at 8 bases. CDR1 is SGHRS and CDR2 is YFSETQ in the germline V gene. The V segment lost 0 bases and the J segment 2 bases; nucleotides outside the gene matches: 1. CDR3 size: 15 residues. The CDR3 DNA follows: TGCGCCAGCAGCTTGGCAGGGGGCACCTACAATGAGCAGTTCTTC. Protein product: CASSLAGGTYNEQFF.

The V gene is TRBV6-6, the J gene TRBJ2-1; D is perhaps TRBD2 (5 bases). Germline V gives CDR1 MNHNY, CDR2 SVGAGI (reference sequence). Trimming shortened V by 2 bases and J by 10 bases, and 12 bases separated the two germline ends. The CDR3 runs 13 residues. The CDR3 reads CASSYEGLVEQFF. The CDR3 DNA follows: TGTGCCAGCAGTTACGAGGGTCTAGTCGAGCAGTTCTTC.

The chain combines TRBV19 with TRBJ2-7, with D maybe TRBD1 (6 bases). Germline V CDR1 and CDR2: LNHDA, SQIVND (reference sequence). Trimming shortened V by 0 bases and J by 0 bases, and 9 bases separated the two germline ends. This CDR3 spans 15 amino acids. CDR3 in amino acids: CASSIDRGASYEQYF. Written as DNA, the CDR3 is TGTGCCAGTAGTATAGACAGGGGCGCCTCCTACGAGCAGTACTTC.

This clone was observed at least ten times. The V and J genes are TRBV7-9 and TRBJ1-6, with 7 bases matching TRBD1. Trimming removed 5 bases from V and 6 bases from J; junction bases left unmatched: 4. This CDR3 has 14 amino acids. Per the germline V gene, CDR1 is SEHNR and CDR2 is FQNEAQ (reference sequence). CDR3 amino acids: CASSLGTVNSPLHF. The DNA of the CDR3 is TGTGCCAGCAGCCTGGGGACAGTTAATTCACCCCTCCACTTT. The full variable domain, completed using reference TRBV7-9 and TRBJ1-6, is DTGVSQNPRHKITKRGQNVTFRCDPISEHNRLYWYRQTLGQGPEFLTYFQNEAQLEKSRLLSDRFSAERPKGSFSTLEIQRTEQGDSAMYLCASSLGTVNSPLHFGNGTRLTVT.

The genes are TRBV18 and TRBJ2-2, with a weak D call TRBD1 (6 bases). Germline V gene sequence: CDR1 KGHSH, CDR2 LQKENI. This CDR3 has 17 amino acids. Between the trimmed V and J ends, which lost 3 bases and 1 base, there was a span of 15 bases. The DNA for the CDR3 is TGTGCCAGCTCACCTAATACACCACAGGGGAACACCGGGGAGCTGTTTTTT. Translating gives CASSPNTPQGNTGELFF.

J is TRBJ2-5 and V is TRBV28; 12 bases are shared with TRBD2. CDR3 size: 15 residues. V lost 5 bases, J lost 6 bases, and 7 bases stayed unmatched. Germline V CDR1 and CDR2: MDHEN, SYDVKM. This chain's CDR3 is CASSQLAGGPKTQYF. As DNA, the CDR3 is TGTGCCAGCAGTCAGCTAGCGGGAGGGCCGAAGACCCAGTACTTC.

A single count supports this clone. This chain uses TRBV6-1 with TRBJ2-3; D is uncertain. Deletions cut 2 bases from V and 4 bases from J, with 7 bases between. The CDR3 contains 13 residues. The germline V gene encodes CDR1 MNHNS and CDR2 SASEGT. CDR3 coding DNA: TGTGCCAGCAGTGAAAACGAGGCAGATACGCAGTATTTT. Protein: CASSENEADTQYF.

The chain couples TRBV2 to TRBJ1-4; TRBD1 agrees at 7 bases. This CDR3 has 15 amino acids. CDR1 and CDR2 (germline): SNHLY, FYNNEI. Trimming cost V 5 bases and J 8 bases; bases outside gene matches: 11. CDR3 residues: CASSPTGTQGEKLFF. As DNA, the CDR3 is TGTGCCAGCAGTCCGACAGGGACCCAAGGGGAAAAACTGTTTTTT.

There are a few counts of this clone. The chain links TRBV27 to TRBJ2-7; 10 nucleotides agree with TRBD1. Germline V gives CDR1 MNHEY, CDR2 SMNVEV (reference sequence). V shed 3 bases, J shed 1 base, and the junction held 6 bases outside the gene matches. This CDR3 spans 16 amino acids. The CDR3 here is CASSFRGQGVSYEQYV. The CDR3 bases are TGTGCCAGCAGTTTCCGAGGACAGGGGGTATCCTACGAGCAGTACGTC.

CDR3 amino acids: CASSLARTGQETQYF. The CDR3 coding sequence is TGTGCCAGCAGCTTAGCGAGGACAGGGCAAGAGACCCAGTACTTC. The genes are TRBV7-6 and TRBJ2-5; 8 bases are a match to TRBD1. The CDR3 length is 15 residues. Trimming removed 0 bases from V and 2 bases from J; junction bases left unmatched: 2. Germline V CDR1 and CDR2: SGHVS, FNYEAQ.

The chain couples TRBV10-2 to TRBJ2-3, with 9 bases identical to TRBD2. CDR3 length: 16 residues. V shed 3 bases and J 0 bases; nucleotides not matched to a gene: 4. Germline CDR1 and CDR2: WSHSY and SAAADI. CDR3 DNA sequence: TGCGCCAGCAGTGAATTAGCGGGAGCCAGCACAGATACGCAGTATTTT. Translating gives CASSELAGASTDTQYF.

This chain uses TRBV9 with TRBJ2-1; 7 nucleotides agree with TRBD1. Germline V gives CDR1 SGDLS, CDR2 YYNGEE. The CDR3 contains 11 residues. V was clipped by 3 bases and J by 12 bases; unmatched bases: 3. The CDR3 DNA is TGTGCCAGCAGCGCAGGGGGTGGGCAGTTCTTC. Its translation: CASSAGGGQFF.

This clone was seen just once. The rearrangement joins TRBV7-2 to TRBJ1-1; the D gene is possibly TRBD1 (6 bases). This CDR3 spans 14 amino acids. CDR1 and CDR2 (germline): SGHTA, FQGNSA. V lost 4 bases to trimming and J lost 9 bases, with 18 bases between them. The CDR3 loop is CASSSTRTAYKAFF. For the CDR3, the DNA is TGTGCCAGCAGCTCAACTAGGACAGCTTATAAAGCTTTCTTT.

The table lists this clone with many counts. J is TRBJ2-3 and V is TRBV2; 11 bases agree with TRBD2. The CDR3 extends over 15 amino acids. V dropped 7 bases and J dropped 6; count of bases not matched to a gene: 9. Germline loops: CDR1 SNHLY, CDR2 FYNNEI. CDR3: CASTATSGRSDTQYF. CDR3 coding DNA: TGTGCCAGCACCGCAACTAGCGGGAGATCCGATACGCAGTATTTT.

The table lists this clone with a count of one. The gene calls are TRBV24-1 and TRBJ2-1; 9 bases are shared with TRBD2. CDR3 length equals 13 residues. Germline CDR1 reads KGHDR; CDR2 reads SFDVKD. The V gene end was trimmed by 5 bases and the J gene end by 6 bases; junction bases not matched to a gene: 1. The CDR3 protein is CATSGSGSNEQFF. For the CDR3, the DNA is TGTGCCACCAGTGGTAGCGGGAGCAATGAGCAGTTCTTC.

The CDR3 region is CASSLGIGVETEAFF. The DNA of the CDR3 is TGTGCCAGCAGTTTAGGTATAGGGGTAGAAACTGAAGCTTTCTTT. The chain employs TRBV28 and TRBJ1-1; D perhaps matches TRBD1 (5 bases). V was pared by 2 bases and J by 5 bases, with 15 bases between. Germline V lookup: CDR1 MDHEN, CDR2 SYDVKM. The CDR3 covers 15 residues.

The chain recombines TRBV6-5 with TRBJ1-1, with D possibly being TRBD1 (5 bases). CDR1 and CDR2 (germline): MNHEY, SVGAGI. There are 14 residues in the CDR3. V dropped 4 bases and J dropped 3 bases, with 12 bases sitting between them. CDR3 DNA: TGTGCCAGCAGTTCACAGGTGGGTTACACTGAAGCTTTCTTT. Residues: CASSSQVGYTEAFF.